These T cell receptor beta chains were read from a single sample in a study of T-cell memory formation after mild COVID-19. TCRdb passed the 5' RACE reads through MiXCR, listing each CDR3 protein once. This table holds approximately 350,000 distinct CDR3 sequences, around 28% found once. The sequenced sample consisted of PBMCs or a T cell subset sorted from them (not recorded which). The origin of the receptors is an adult woman who had mild COVID-19 (a few samples of this study predate the infection). Cell type and time point are not known. CDR3s include the opening cysteine and the closing phenylalanine or tryptophan. Each record gives: D gene, clone size, V gene, J gene, CDR3 DNA, CDR3 protein. The D gene is left open where the match is weak. Clone size is shown for a subset of rows, as once, few, many or a class of expanded clone.

-	few	TRBV4-3	TRBJ2-1	TGCGCCAGCAGCCCGTCTAGCTCGGACGGCTACAATGAGCAGTTCTTC	CASSPSSSDGYNEQFF
-	once	TRBV12-3/TRBV12-4	TRBJ1-1	TGTGCCAGCAGTTTTTCGGGGCGCGCTGAAGCTTTCTTT	CASSFSGRAEAFF
-	-	TRBV6-5	TRBJ2-5	TGTGCCAGCAGTTACCGGGGCAGGACCTCGGGGACCCAGTACTTC	CASSYRGRTSGTQYF
TRBD1	many	TRBV20-1	TRBJ1-1	TGCAGTGCTAGGCCGGGGGACAGGGACACTGAAGCTTTCTTT	CSARPGDRDTEAFF
-	-	TRBV6-5	TRBJ2-2	TGTGCCAGCAATCTCCTTGGCACCGGGGAGCTGTTTTTT	CASNLLGTGELFF
-	few	TRBV4-3	TRBJ2-3	TGCGCCAGCAGCCAAGATTACAGTACAGATACGCAGTATTTT	CASSQDYSTDTQYF
TRBD1	-	TRBV4-3	TRBJ2-3	TGCGCCAGCAGCCAAGACCCGGGACAGGTGGGGACAGATACGCAGTATTTT	CASSQDPGQVGTDTQYF
-	-	TRBV5-1	TRBJ2-1	TGCGCCAGCAGCTTGGTGCCCCGGACCACCTACAATGAGCAGTTCTTC	CASSLVPRTTYNEQFF
-	-	TRBV20-1	TRBJ1-1	TGCAGTGCTAGAGATGGACAGCAGAGGGGACAAGCTTTCTTT	CSARDGQQRGQAFF
TRBD1	few	TRBV7-2	TRBJ1-4	TGTGCCAGCAGCCTCTACAAGACAGGGGTTCAGGAAAAACTGTTTTTT	CASSLYKTGVQEKLFF
-	-	TRBV9	TRBJ2-1	TGTGCCAGCAGCGTGAATAGTGTGAGTCATGAGCAGTTCTTC	CASSVNSVSHEQFF
TRBD1	few	TRBV10-3	TRBJ2-5	TGTGCCATTAGACCGGGACAGACTTTTGAGACCCAGTACTTC	CAIRPGQTFETQYF
-	many	TRBV14	TRBJ2-5	TGTGCCAGCAGCCAAGGGGGACCCCGCGGGGAGACCCAGTACTTC	CASSQGGPRGETQYF
TRBD2	-	TRBV5-1	TRBJ2-5	TGCGCCAGCAGCGGCGGGACTAGCGGGTCCCGGGAGACCCAGTACTTC	CASSGGTSGSRETQYF
-	many	TRBV5-1	TRBJ2-1	TGCGCCAGCAGCTTGTTCGATGAGCAGTTCTTC	CASSLFDEQFF
TRBD2	few	TRBV24-1	TRBJ2-1	TGTGCCACCAGTGATTCTAGCGGGAGGGCCTACAATGAGCAGTTCTTC	CATSDSSGRAYNEQFF
-	-	TRBV9	TRBJ2-5	TGTGCCAGCAGCGTAGGTCTACACGGGACACTCTACCAAGAGACCCAGTACTTC	CASSVGLHGTLYQETQYF
TRBD2	-	TRBV12-3/TRBV12-4	TRBJ2-1	TGTGCCAGAAGTTTACGCGGGGGGGCCATAAATGAGCAGTTCTTC	CARSLRGGAINEQFF
TRBD1	-	TRBV5-5	TRBJ2-5	TGTGCCAGCAGCCCACATGTGGACAGGGGAGGAGAGACCCAGTACTTC	CASSPHVDRGGETQYF